The rows below give T cell receptor beta chains drawn from one sample of a study of blood T cell repertoires in COVID-19. Profiling relied on immunoSEQ multiplex PCR, and the TCRdb table lists in-frame clones only, not all of them. The profile shows roughly 150,000 clones, 70% to 90% of them singletons. Sequencing input: PBMCs or T cells enriched from blood (not recorded which). The source of these receptors is a man over 45 who had recovered from COVID-19. Both conserved end residues are part of each CDR3. D genes are given only for firm matches. Where a row states a size, it is once, few, many or the class of an expanded clone; other rows omit it.

V: TRBV2; size: NA; length: 14; D: NA; J: TRBJ1-1; DNA: TGTGCCAGCAGTCCGGAGGGGCGGGATACTGAAGCTTTCTTT; CDR3: CASSPEGRDTEAFF
V: TRBV2; size: NA; length: 15; D: TRBD1; J: TRBJ2-1; DNA: TGTGCCAGCAGTGGAGAGCAGGGGGCGTTGACTGAGCAGTTCTTC; CDR3: CASSGEQGALTEQFF
V: TRBV5-1; size: few; length: 15; D: TRBD2; J: TRBJ2-2; DNA: TGCGCCAGCAATTTCGGCGGGAGGGCCACCGGGGAGCTGTTTTTT; CDR3: CASNFGGRATGELFF
V: TRBV4-3; size: NA; length: 17; D: TRBD2; J: TRBJ2-5; DNA: TGCGCCAGCAGCCAAGGTAGCGGGAGGGAGTACCAAGAGACCCAGTACTTC; CDR3: CASSQGSGREYQETQYF
V: TRBV2; size: NA; length: 14; D: TRBD1; J: TRBJ1-1; DNA: TGTGCCAGCAGTAAGGACAGGGGACTAACTGAAGCTTTCTTT; CDR3: CASSKDRGLTEAFF
V: TRBV5-4; size: NA; length: 12; D: NA; J: TRBJ2-1; DNA: TGTGCCAGCAGCCCGACAAGAAATGAGCAGTTCTTC; CDR3: CASSPTRNEQFF
V: TRBV7-3; size: NA; length: 13; D: NA; J: TRBJ1-1; DNA: TGTGCCAGCAGCTTAAACAGGGCCACTGAAGCTTTCTTT; CDR3: CASSLNRATEAFF
V: TRBV4-3; size: NA; length: 16; D: NA; J: TRBJ2-2; DNA: TGCGCCAGCAGCCAAGATGTTTCGAGATACACCGGGGAGCTGTTTTTT; CDR3: CASSQDVSRYTGELFF
V: TRBV5-4; size: few; length: 16; D: TRBD1; J: TRBJ2-2; DNA: TGTGCCAGCAGCACCCCGGACAGGGCTCCCGTCGGGGAGCTGTTTTTT; CDR3: CASSTPDRAPVGELFF
V: TRBV12-5; size: NA; length: 12; D: NA; J: TRBJ2-3; DNA: TGTGCTAGTGGTTTGGTACTGGATACGCAGTATTTT; CDR3: CASGLVLDTQYF
V: TRBV23-1; size: once; length: 19; D: TRBD1; J: TRBJ1-3; DNA: TGCGCCAGCAGTCAGCCGACAGGGTGGTGGTTAAGCTCTGGAAACACCATATATTTT; CDR3: CASSQPTGWWLSSGNTIYF
V: TRBV7-8; size: few; length: 17; D: TRBD1; J: TRBJ1-6; DNA: TGTGCCAGCAGTTATAATACAGGGGGCTCTCTCAATTCACCCCTCCACTTT; CDR3: CASSYNTGGSLNSPLHF
V: TRBV7-2; size: NA; length: 16; D: TRBD2; J: TRBJ2-3; DNA: TGTGCCAGCAGCTTAGGGGGCGGGAGGGAAGGAGATACGCAGTATTTT; CDR3: CASSLGGGREGDTQYF
V: TRBV28; size: NA; length: 17; D: TRBD1; J: TRBJ2-4; DNA: TGTGCCAGTGCCGGGACAGGGGTTCCACTAGCCAAAAACATTCAGTACTTC; CDR3: CASAGTGVPLAKNIQYF
V: TRBV7-2; size: NA; length: 14; D: NA; J: TRBJ1-6; DNA: TGTGCCAGCAGCTTAGGATACAGCGGATCACCCCTCCACTTT; CDR3: CASSLGYSGSPLHF
V: TRBV15; size: NA; length: 14; D: NA; J: TRBJ1-2; DNA: TGTGCCACCAGCAAGGATAACAGGTTGTATGGCTACACCTTC; CDR3: CATSKDNRLYGYTF
V: TRBV30; size: NA; length: 14; D: NA; J: TRBJ2-1; DNA: TGTGCCTGGAGTGTAGGTGGACTTTACAATGAGCAGTTCTTC; CDR3: CAWSVGGLYNEQFF
V: TRBV11-2; size: NA; length: 16; D: TRBD1; J: TRBJ1-6; DNA: TGTGCCAGCAGCGCCGGACAGGGAAGGGATAATTCACCCCTCCACTTT; CDR3: CASSAGQGRDNSPLHF
V: TRBV16; size: NA; length: 14; D: NA; J: TRBJ2-7; DNA: TGTGCCAGCAGCCAATGGTCCGGAGTCTACGAGCAGTACTTC; CDR3: CASSQWSGVYEQYF
V: TRBV28; size: NA; length: 12; D: TRBD1; J: TRBJ2-7; DNA: TGTGCCAGCAGTAGGACAGGGATTGAGCAGTACTTC; CDR3: CASSRTGIEQYF
V: TRBV5-1; size: NA; length: 15; D: TRBD1; J: TRBJ2-5; DNA: TGCGCCAGCAGCTCCCGACAGGGAAGACAAGAGACCCAGTACTTC; CDR3: CASSSRQGRQETQYF
V: TRBV5-1; size: NA; length: 17; D: NA; J: TRBJ1-6; DNA: TGCGCCAGCAGCTTGGTCGGGGGAATGACGAACAATTCACCCCTCCACTTT; CDR3: CASSLVGGMTNNSPLHF
V: TRBV5-6; size: NA; length: 13; D: NA; J: TRBJ2-7; DNA: TGTGCCAGCAGCCAGGACTGGTCCTACGAGCAGTACTTC; CDR3: CASSQDWSYEQYF
V: TRBV5-5; size: few; length: 19; D: TRBD1; J: TRBJ2-6; DNA: TGTGCCAGCAGCTTGGAGGGACAGGGGTCGGGAACTGGGGCCAACGTCCTGACTTTC; CDR3: CASSLEGQGSGTGANVLTF
V: TRBV3-1/TRBV3-2; size: NA; length: 14; D: NA; J: TRBJ1-3; DNA: TGTGCCAGCAGCCCCGAGTGGTCTGGAAACACCATATATTTT; CDR3: CASSPEWSGNTIYF
V: TRBV5-1; size: NA; length: 16; D: TRBD1; J: TRBJ2-5; DNA: TGCGCCAGCAGCCCCAAATCCGGGACAGGGGAAGAGACCCAGTACTTC; CDR3: CASSPKSGTGEETQYF
V: TRBV28; size: NA; length: 15; D: NA; J: TRBJ1-2; DNA: TGTGCCAGCAGGGGAGATCCCTCCGGTAACTATGGCTACACCTTC; CDR3: CASRGDPSGNYGYTF